One sample yielded the 12 T cell receptor beta chains listed below, sequenced in a study of blood T cells in healthy people across ages. A sample-barcoded 5' primer and a J-beta primer mix were used in a second PCR of about 7 to 12 cycles. TCRdb fed the 5' RACE reads into MiXCR, producing one record per CDR3 protein. The table has under 2 million distinct CDR3 sequences, roughly a third seen once. Sequencing input: blood. The origin of the receptors is a woman in her thirties in good health.

The rearrangement joins TRBV5-1 to TRBJ2-6, with D possibly being TRBD1 (5 bases). The germline V gene encodes CDR1 SGHRS and CDR2 YFSETQ. V shed 2 bases and J shed 2 bases, with 8 bases lying between them. The CDR3 consists of 15 residues. The CDR3 DNA sequence: TGCGCCAGCAGCTTTCGGACAACTGGGGCCAACGTCCTGACTTTC. This translates into CASSFRTTGANVLTF.

This clonotype occurred a few times. V is TRBV7-2 and J is TRBJ2-2; D uncertain. This CDR3 comprises 15 residues. V lost 7 bases, J lost 0 bases, and 12 bases lay in between. Germline V gene sequence: CDR1 SGHTA, CDR2 FQGNSA. The CDR3 is CASTLMSSNTGELFF. For the CDR3, the DNA is TGTGCCAGCACCCTCATGTCGTCGAACACCGGGGAGCTGTTTTTT.

This clonotype has more than one count but fewer than ten. This rearrangement joins TRBV10-3 to TRBJ1-4, with D possibly matching TRBD1 (5 bases). The ends were cut back, 3 bases at V and 5 bases at J, with 16 bases in the middle. The CDR3 extends over 16 amino acids. Per the germline V gene, CDR1 is ENHRY and CDR2 is SYGVKD. The CDR3 DNA reads TGTGCCATCAGTGATGTTGCGGGGCCGTTAAATGAAAAACTGTTTTTT. This encodes CAISDVAGPLNEKLFF.

This chain connects TRBV20-1 to TRBJ1-1, with D possibly TRBD1 on 6 matching bases. In germline, CDR1 is DFQATT, CDR2 SNEGSKA (reference sequence). The CDR3 loop spans 12 amino acids. The V end lost 5 bases, the J end lost 10 bases, and 17 bases lay between the germline ends. The CDR3 is CSASQGGLVAFF. The CDR3 nucleotides are TGCAGTGCTTCACAGGGAGGGCTCGTAGCTTTCTTT.

The rearrangement links TRBV9 to TRBJ2-5; 7 nucleotides align to TRBD2. V dropped 4 bases and J dropped 0; count of bases not matched to a gene: 12. CDR1 and CDR2 from the germline V gene are SGDLS and YYNGEE. The CDR3 totals 17 residues. CDR3 region: CASSTAGLPPYQETQYF. Written as DNA, the CDR3 is TGTGCCAGCAGCACCGCGGGACTACCCCCGTACCAAGAGACCCAGTACTTC. Together with reference TRBV9 and TRBJ2-5, the CDR3 gives the full variable domain: DSGVTQTPKHLITATGQRVTLRCSPRSGDLSVYWYQQSLDQGLQFLIQYYNGEERAKGNILERFSAQQFPDLHSELNLSSLELGDSALYFCASSTAGLPPYQETQYFGPGTRLLVL.

Only a few counts were recorded for this clonotype. The rearrangement uses TRBV10-3 and TRBJ1-5; D is possibly TRBD1 (5 bases). The CDR3 has 17 residues. V was cut by 4 bases and J by 5 bases, with 21 bases left in between. Germline V gene lookup returns CDR1 ENHRY and CDR2 SYGVKD. The CDR3 DNA is TGTGCCATCAGTGCCCAGAAGGGGCAGGGAATCGATCAGCCCCAGCATTTT. Translation: CAISAQKGQGIDQPQHF.

Only a few counts were recorded for this clonotype. The chain uses TRBV9 and TRBJ2-7; D is unclear. The germline V and J ends were trimmed by 0 bases and 5 bases, with 9 bases remaining between them. Germline CDR1 is SGDLS and CDR2 is YYNGEE. This CDR3 has 13 amino acids. Written as DNA, the CDR3 is TGTGCCAGCAGCGTAGCCCCAGGTGACGAGCAGTACTTC. Its translation: CASSVAPGDEQYF.

Turning to this clonotype: This may come from a read error, since a much larger clone is one base off. The chain carries TRBV20-1 and TRBJ2-7; D uncertain. Germline V gives CDR1 DFQATT, CDR2 SNEGSKA (reference sequence). With 6 bases removed from V and 3 bases from J, the gap between germline ends came to 12 bases. The CDR3 extends over 12 amino acids. The DNA of the CDR3 is TGCAGTGCCTCGGAAGGGTTCTACGAGCAGTACTTC. Translation: CSASEGFYEQYF.

Ten or more counts support this clonotype. The chain uses TRBV5-1 and TRBJ1-2, with D unresolved. There are 13 residues in the CDR3. CDR1 SGHRS and CDR2 YFSETQ come from the germline V gene. The V end was cut by 1 base, the J end by 2 bases, with 6 bases between. The CDR3 reads CASSLSSNYGYTF. The CDR3, as DNA: TGCGCCAGCAGCTTGTCAAGCAACTATGGCTACACCTTC.

DNA for the CDR3: TGTGCCAGCAGCTTTGGACTAGCGGGGGTTGGAGAGACCCAGTTCTTC. This translates into CASSFGLAGVGETQFF. The chain joins TRBV7-2 to TRBJ2-1; 13 positions match TRBD2. There are 16 residues in the CDR3. V trimming: 3 bases; J trimming: 13 bases; junction bases outside the gene matches: 12. The germline gives CDR1 SGHTA, CDR2 FQGNSA.

CDR3 bases: TGTGCCATCAGCAGACAGCCGAGCTCCTACAATGAGCAGTTCTTC. The encoded protein is CAISRQPSSYNEQFF. J is TRBJ2-1 and V is TRBV10-3, with TRBD1 as a possible D gene (5 bases). This CDR3 has 15 amino acids. Germline V gene data show CDR1 as ENHRY and CDR2 as SYGVKD. V was cut by 6 bases and J by 0 bases, with 12 bases left in between.

There are a few counts of this clonotype. The rearrangement links TRBV30 to TRBJ1-2; D remains unclear. Germline V gene data show CDR1 as GTSNPN and CDR2 as SVGIG (reference sequence). V lost 8 bases and J lost 1, with 8 bases in between. This CDR3 comprises 11 residues. The CDR3 is CANFINYGYTF. The CDR3 region has the DNA TGTGCCAACTTCATTAACTATGGCTACACCTTC.